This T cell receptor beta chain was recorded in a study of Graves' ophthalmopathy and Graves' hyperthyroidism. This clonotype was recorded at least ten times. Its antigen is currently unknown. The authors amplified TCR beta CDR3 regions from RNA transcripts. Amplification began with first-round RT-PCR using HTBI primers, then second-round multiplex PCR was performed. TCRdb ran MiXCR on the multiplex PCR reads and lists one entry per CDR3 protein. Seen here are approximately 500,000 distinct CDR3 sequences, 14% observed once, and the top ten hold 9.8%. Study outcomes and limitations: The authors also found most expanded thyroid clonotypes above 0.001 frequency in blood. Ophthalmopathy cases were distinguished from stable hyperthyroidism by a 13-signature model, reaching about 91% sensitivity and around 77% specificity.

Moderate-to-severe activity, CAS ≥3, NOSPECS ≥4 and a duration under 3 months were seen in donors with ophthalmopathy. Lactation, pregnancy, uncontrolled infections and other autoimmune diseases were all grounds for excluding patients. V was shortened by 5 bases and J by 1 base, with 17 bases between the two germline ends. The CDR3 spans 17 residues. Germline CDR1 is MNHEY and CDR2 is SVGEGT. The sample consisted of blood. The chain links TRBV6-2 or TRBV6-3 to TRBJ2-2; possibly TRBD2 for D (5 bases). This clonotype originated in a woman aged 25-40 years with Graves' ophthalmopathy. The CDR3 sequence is CASSVPEGGRNTGELFF. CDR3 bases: TGTGCCAGCAGTGTCCCCGAGGGCGGTCGGAACACCGGGGAGCTGTTTTTT.